The 24 T cell receptor beta chains reported below all come from one sample, sequenced in a study of blood T cells in healthy people across ages. A sample-barcoded 5' primer and a J-beta primer mix were used in a second PCR of roughly 6 to 11 cycles. MiXCR was run by TCRdb on the 5' RACE reads, yielding one entry per CDR3 protein. This sample has over 1.5 million distinct CDR3 sequences, with just under 50% found just once. Sequences were obtained from blood. The origin of the receptors is a woman aged 40 to 49 in good health.

Only a few counts were recorded for this clonotype. The rearrangement uses TRBV5-1 and TRBJ2-7, with D unclear. V was shortened by 0 bases and J by 3 bases, with 13 bases between the two germline ends. Germline V gives CDR1 SGHRS, CDR2 YFSETQ. This CDR3 comprises 15 residues. CDR3 region: CASSLGRVGVYEQYF. CDR3 nucleotides: TGCGCCAGCAGCTTGGGAAGGGTTGGGGTCTACGAGCAGTACTTC.

The rearrangement links TRBV20-1 to TRBJ1-1, with 7 bases lining up with TRBD1. CDR3 length: 14 amino acids. Germline CDR1 DFQATT, CDR2 SNEGSKA (reference sequence). V was pared by 5 bases and J by 0 bases, with 6 bases of the junction left unmatched. DNA for the CDR3: TGCAGTGCTCGTACCGGGACAGTGAACACTGAAGCTTTCTTT. Translating it yields CSARTGTVNTEAFF.

This clonotype was seen only a few times. V gene TRBV7-9 combines with J gene TRBJ2-7, with 9 nucleotides matching TRBD1. Germline V gene lookup returns CDR1 SEHNR and CDR2 FQNEAQ (reference sequence). Unmatched junction bases numbered 2, after V lost 4 bases and J lost 4 bases. CDR3 length: 13 amino acids. The CDR3 is CASSWTGVYEQYF. CDR3 sequence (DNA): TGTGCCAGCAGCTGGACAGGGGTGTACGAGCAGTACTTC.

The V gene is TRBV6-6, the J gene TRBJ2-7; D tentatively fits TRBD1 or TRBD2 (5 bases each). V lost 5 bases, J lost 4 bases, and 18 bases lay in between. Germline loops: CDR1 MNHNY, CDR2 SVGAGI (reference sequence). The CDR3 loop spans 15 amino acids. The CDR3 reads CASSHGGPVSYEQYF. The CDR3 coding sequence is TGTGCCAGCAGTCATGGGGGACCGGTGTCGTACGAGCAGTACTTC.

This chain uses TRBV20-1 with TRBJ1-5; D is uncertain. V was pared by 5 bases and J by 0 bases, with 11 bases between. This CDR3 spans 14 amino acids. From germline, CDR1 is DFQATT and CDR2 SNEGSKA (reference sequence). The CDR3 reads CSARLVDSNQPQHF. The CDR3 DNA reads as TGCAGTGCTCGTTTGGTGGATAGCAATCAGCCCCAGCATTTT.

This clonotype was seen more than once but under ten times. V and J are TRBV12-3 or TRBV12-4 and TRBJ2-5, with D uncertain. Trimming cost V 5 bases and J 2 bases, with 12 bases left between them. The CDR3 loop spans 14 amino acids. As DNA, the CDR3 is TGTGCCAGCAGTCTGACGACCATTCAAGAGACCCAGTACTTC. Its translation: CASSLTTIQETQYF.

The genes are TRBV20-1 and TRBJ1-2, with 8 bases fitting TRBD1. The junction had 8 bases not matched to a gene; V was cut back by 1 base and J by 7 bases. The CDR3 extends over 14 amino acids. Germline V CDR1 and CDR2: DFQATT, SNEGSKA (reference sequence). The chain's CDR3 is CSARAVDRVTGYTF. CDR3 coding DNA: TGCAGTGCTAGAGCAGTGGACAGGGTGACTGGCTACACCTTC.

The genes are TRBV6-5 and TRBJ2-3; a possible D gene is TRBD2 (6 bases). Germline V gene data show CDR1 as MNHEY and CDR2 as SVGAGI. Trimming removed 6 bases from V and 2 bases from J, with 9 bases in between. The CDR3 is made up of 13 amino acids. CDR3 region: CASRGLHTDTQYF. The CDR3 DNA follows: TGTGCCAGCAGGGGACTTCACACAGATACGCAGTATTTT.

Details on this clonotype: A read error may account for a junction end that differs from germline. In nucleotides, the CDR3 is TGCGCCAGCAGCCAAGCTTTCGGCTATGGCTACATCTTC. Its translation: CASSQAFGYGYIF. The J gene is TRBJ1-2, the V gene TRBV4-3; D ambiguous. The CDR3 is made up of 13 amino acids. Germline CDR1 reads LGHNA; CDR2 reads YSLEER.

This clonotype was detected only a few times. The CDR3: CASSDTSLAETQYF. In nucleotides, the CDR3 is TGTGCCAGCAGCGATACTAGTCTGGCGGAGACCCAGTACTTC. The chain has TRBV7-2 and TRBJ2-5; D is possibly TRBD2 (5 bases). The germline V gene has CDR1 SGHTA and CDR2 FQGNSA. The V end was cut by 5 bases, the J end by 5 bases, with 15 bases between. The CDR3 runs 14 residues. The whole variable domain, remainder taken from reference TRBV7-2 and TRBJ2-5, is GAGVSQSPSNKVTEKGKDVELRCDPISGHTALYWYRQSLGQGLEFLIYFQGNSAPDKSGLPSDRFSAERTGGSVSTLTIQRTQQEDSAVYLCASSDTSLAETQYFGPGTRLLVL.

The V gene is TRBV5-4, the J gene TRBJ2-1; D might be TRBD1 or TRBD2, each matching 6 bases. TRBJ2-7 matches the DNA end more closely, so the J call is doubtful. The CDR3 covers 15 residues. Germline CDR1 SGHNT, CDR2 YYREEE (reference sequence). The CDR3 loop reads CASSSRGASYNEQYF. For the CDR3, the DNA is TGTGCCAGCAGCTCAAGGGGGGCTTCCTACAATGAGCAGTACTTC.

The chain has TRBV5-1 and TRBJ2-1; 8 nucleotides line up with TRBD2. The trim removed 4 bases at V and 5 bases at J, leaving 8 bases unmatched. Germline V CDR1 and CDR2: SGHRS, YFSETQ. This CDR3 comprises 15 residues. The CDR3 sequence is CASSTRPGLDNEQFF. The CDR3 DNA reads as TGCGCCAGCAGCACCCGACCGGGACTAGACAATGAGCAGTTCTTC.

The chain recombines TRBV20-1 with TRBJ2-5, with 11 nucleotides matching TRBD2. V was pared by 5 bases and J by 11 bases, with 13 bases of the junction left unmatched. The germline gives CDR1 DFQATT, CDR2 SNEGSKA (reference sequence). CDR3 size: 14 residues. The DNA of the CDR3 is TGCAGTGCTTCCGGGACTAGCGGCAACAATGAGCAGTACTTC. This codes for CSASGTSGNNEQYF.

This clonotype is a singleton in its sample. The chain has TRBV2 and TRBJ2-5; possible D gene TRBD2, 5 bases. The CDR3 sequence is 14 residues long. Between the trimmed V and J ends, which lost 0 bases and 11 bases, there was a span of 16 bases. Per the germline V gene, CDR1 is SNHLY and CDR2 is FYNNEI. The CDR3 DNA reads as TGTGCCAGCAGTGAAGCGCGACTAATCAATGAGCAGTACTTC. Amino acids: CASSEARLINEQYF.

CDR3 sequence reads: CASSESAAYTQYF. The DNA of the CDR3 is TGCGCCAGCAGTGAGTCGGCTGCTTATACGCAGTATTTT. The rearrangement joins TRBV10-1 to TRBJ2-3; no reliable D call. The CDR3 covers 13 residues. Trimming left V 0 bases short and J 7 bases short, with 8 bases between. The V gene's germline CDR1 is WNHNN and CDR2 SYGVQD (reference sequence).

This chain links TRBV20-1 with TRBJ2-1, with 14 bases fitting TRBD2. V lost 4 bases, J lost 0 bases, and 11 bases stayed unmatched. Germline V gene data show CDR1 as DFQATT and CDR2 as SNEGSKA (reference sequence). CDR3 length: 19 residues. CDR3 in DNA: TGCAGTGCTACCACCGGACTAGCGGGGGGCCCGTACTCCTACAATGAGCAGTTCTTC. It codes for CSATTGLAGGPYSYNEQFF.

The chain recombines TRBV27 with TRBJ2-3, with D possibly matching TRBD2 (7 bases). The germline V and J ends were trimmed by 5 bases and 5 bases, with 17 bases remaining between them. This CDR3 is 15 amino acids long. Germline V gene sequence: CDR1 MNHEY, CDR2 SMNVEV (reference sequence). CDR3 DNA: TGTGCCAGCAGTCCTCGAGGCGGGGGCTTAGATACGCAGTATTTT. Protein: CASSPRGGGLDTQYF.

This clonotype was observed a single time. Sequence at one end of the junction differs from germline and may be a read error. This chain uses TRBV7-2 with TRBJ2-1; a weak D match, TRBD2 (5 bases). The CDR3 consists of 14 residues. From germline, CDR1 is SGHTA and CDR2 FQGNSA. CDR3 amino acids: CAGSLEAASNEQFF. In DNA, the CDR3 is TGTGCCGGCAGCTTGGAGGCAGCTTCTAATGAGCAGTTCTTC.

The genes are TRBV20-1 and TRBJ2-1; D is possibly TRBD2 (5 bases). Trimming shortened V by 3 bases and J by 6 bases, and 9 bases separated the two germline ends. CDR1 and CDR2 (germline): DFQATT, SNEGSKA (reference sequence). This CDR3 contains 12 residues. The CDR3 here is CSASWESNEQFF. The DNA for the CDR3 is TGCAGTGCTAGTTGGGAGTCCAATGAGCAGTTCTTC.

The chain couples TRBV7-3 to TRBJ1-1; D is ambiguous. The CDR3 has 13 residues. The V gene's germline CDR1 is SGHTA and CDR2 FQGTGA. Trimming left V 8 bases short and J 1 base short, with 11 bases between. CDR3 DNA: TGTGCCAGCGCCACCGGTGGGAACACTGAAGCTTTCTTT. Translating gives CASATGGNTEAFF.

The chain combines TRBV20-1 with TRBJ2-1; the D gene is possibly TRBD2 (6 bases). This CDR3 comprises 14 residues. Per germline, CDR1 DFQATT and CDR2 SNEGSKA (reference sequence). V dropped 3 bases and J dropped 4 bases, with 13 bases sitting between them. The DNA for the CDR3 is TGCAGTGCTAGCGGGCGCGCGGGGTACAATGAGCAGTTCTTC. The encoded protein is CSASGRAGYNEQFF.

This clonotype was observed a few times. This sequence joins TRBV20-1 and TRBJ2-1, with no clear D. The germline gives CDR1 DFQATT, CDR2 SNEGSKA (reference sequence). This CDR3 has 14 residues. Trimming took off 6 bases at V and 4 bases at J, with 16 bases between the two ends. The CDR3 loop reads CSAPSRREYNEQFF. In DNA, the CDR3 is TGCAGTGCCCCCTCCCGTAGAGAGTACAATGAGCAGTTCTTC.

The chain has TRBV28 and TRBJ2-1; D might be TRBD2 (6 bases). CDR3 size: 15 residues. Germline V gene sequence: CDR1 MDHEN, CDR2 SYDVKM. V dropped 8 bases and J dropped 8 bases, with 22 bases sitting between them. The DNA of the CDR3 is TGTGCCAGCGGGAGGCTTGGACACCTTTCCGATGAGCAGTTCTTC. Its protein is CASGRLGHLSDEQFF.

The J gene is TRBJ2-1, the V gene TRBV6-5, with D possibly being TRBD1 (6 bases). Trimming cost V 2 bases and J 3 bases, with 17 bases left between them. The CDR3 spans 17 residues. CDR1 MNHEY and CDR2 SVGAGI come from the germline V gene. CDR3 in DNA: TGTGCCAGCAGTTACGACCCAGGGGTTGAAAGCTACAATGAGCAGTTCTTC. Its translation is CASSYDPGVESYNEQFF.